These 21 T cell receptor beta chains were all obtained from the same sample, sequenced in a study of blood T cells in healthy people across ages. Sample-barcoded 5' priming and a J-beta primer mix drove a second PCR of roughly 6 to 12 cycles. TCRdb re-called the 5' RACE reads with MiXCR, one entry per CDR3 protein. The sample consists of roughly 700,000 distinct CDR3 sequences, roughly 25% of them appearing once. These same records also appear under a second study, on T cells of mothers and their children.

The source material was blood. The source of these receptors is a boy between 10 and 17 years old in good health.

The CDR3 reads CASSFPQRDRGGYTF. In DNA form, the CDR3 reads TGTGCCAGCAGCTTCCCACAGCGGGATCGAGGTGGCTACACCTTC. This chain connects TRBV5-4 to TRBJ1-2; no definite D call. The CDR3 totals 15 residues. Germline values: CDR1 SGHNT, CDR2 YYREEE (reference sequence). With 2 bases removed from V and 7 bases from J, the gap between germline ends came to 18 bases. Filled out from reference TRBV5-4 and TRBJ1-2, the complete variable domain reads ETGVTQSPTHLIKTRGQQVTLRCSSQSGHNTVSWYQQALGQGPQFIFQYYREEENGRGNFPPRFSGLQFPNYSSELNVNALELDDSALYLCASSFPQRDRGGYTFGSGTRLTVV.

The chain recombines TRBV11-1 with TRBJ2-1; the match to TRBD2 covers 9 bases. CDR1 and CDR2 (germline): SGHAT, FQDESV (reference sequence). This CDR3 is built from 17 residues. The V segment lost 5 bases and the J segment 2 bases; nucleotides outside the gene matches: 10. The CDR3: CASSTGGAGGPYNEQFF. DNA of the CDR3: TGTGCCAGCAGCACCGGGGGAGCGGGGGGCCCCTACAATGAGCAGTTCTTC.

The chain combines TRBV29-1 with TRBJ1-2; 7 bases align to TRBD1. This CDR3 is built from 13 residues. V was pared by 3 bases and J by 4 bases, with 5 bases of the junction left unmatched. Germline assignment: CDR1 SQVTM and CDR2 ANQGSEA. CDR3 nucleotide sequence: TGCAGCGTTGACCCCACAGGGGTCTATGGCTACACCTTC. This encodes CSVDPTGVYGYTF.

V and J are TRBV7-9 and TRBJ1-5; D might be TRBD1 (6 bases). The germline V gene has CDR1 SEHNR and CDR2 FQNEAQ (reference sequence). Deletions cut 4 bases from V and 5 bases from J, with 9 bases between. The CDR3 totals 13 residues. Here the CDR3 reads CASSSRTDQPQHF. The CDR3 DNA reads TGTGCCAGCAGCTCACGGACAGATCAGCCCCAGCATTTT.

The chain links TRBV6-1 to TRBJ1-5; no clear D gene. V gave up 4 bases and J gave up 0 bases, with 10 bases separating them. The CDR3 covers 15 residues. The germline gives CDR1 MNHNS, CDR2 SASEGT. CDR3 sequence reads: CASSVELTSNQPQHF. The CDR3 region has the DNA TGTGCCAGCAGTGTCGAACTCACTAGCAATCAGCCCCAGCATTTT.

This chain connects TRBV24-1 to TRBJ2-5; no definite D call. V lost 4 bases to trimming and J lost 2 bases, with 13 bases between them. Germline V gene sequence: CDR1 KGHDR, CDR2 SFDVKD. The CDR3 contains 15 residues. The CDR3 DNA reads TGTGCCACCAGTGACCATCGGAGATTACAAGAGACCCAGTACTTC. Translation: CATSDHRRLQETQYF.

This clonotype was seen more than once but under ten times. This chain joins TRBV12-3 or TRBV12-4 and TRBJ2-5; no firm D call. CDR3 size: 14 residues. Deletions cut 0 bases from V and 5 bases from J, with 10 bases between. The CDR3 reads CASSLATIGETQYF. In nucleotides, the CDR3 is TGTGCCAGCAGTTTAGCGACCATAGGGGAGACCCAGTACTTC.

This clonotype was picked up a small number of times. The junction and the germline gene differ at one end; a read error may be behind it. The chain joins TRBV7-2 to TRBJ2-5; TRBD2 matches at 11 bases. The DNA matches TRBJ2-7 better at its end, which makes the J call doubtful. The CDR3 loop spans 16 amino acids. In germline, CDR1 is SGHTA, CDR2 FQGNSA. CDR3 nucleotide sequence: TGTGCCTGCAGCTTAGAGGGGACTAGCGGAGGCTACGAGCAGTACTTC. It yields the protein CACSLEGTSGGYEQYF.

The rearrangement joins TRBV6-5 to TRBJ2-1; D may be TRBD1 (5 bases). The germline V gene has CDR1 MNHEY and CDR2 SVGAGI. Trimming cost V 6 bases and J 7 bases, with 7 bases left between them. CDR3 length: 11 residues. The CDR3 bases are TGTGCCAGCAGACGACAGAATGAGCAGTTCTTC. This translates into CASRRQNEQFF.

There are a few counts of this clonotype. This chain connects TRBV29-1 to TRBJ2-7; 7 nucleotides align to TRBD2. This CDR3 has 13 amino acids. Germline-derived CDR1 and CDR2 are SQVTM and ANQGSEA. Trimming removed 7 bases from V and 6 bases from J; junction bases left unmatched: 12. In DNA, the CDR3 is TGCAGCGCCGCGGGAGTCAACCGCCTCGAGCAGTACTTC. As protein: CSAAGVNRLEQYF.

The V call is TRBV28, the J call TRBJ1-1, with TRBD1 as a possible D gene (5 bases). Germline values: CDR1 MDHEN, CDR2 SYDVKM. This CDR3 comprises 13 residues. V was shortened by 4 bases and J by 3 bases, with 9 bases between the two germline ends. In DNA, the CDR3 is TGTGCCAGCAGTTCACAGGTAGACACTGAAGCTTTCTTT. Amino acids: CASSSQVDTEAFF. The entire variable domain, with the rest obtained from reference TRBV28 and TRBJ1-1, is as follows: DVKVTQSSRYLVKRTGEKVFLECVQDMDHENMFWYRQDPGLGLRLIYFSYDVKMKEKGDIPEGYSVSREKKERFSLILESASTNQTSMYLCASSSQVDTEAFFGQGTRLTVV.

The chain joins TRBV20-1 to TRBJ2-3; TRBD2 is a possible D gene (6 bases). The CDR3 sequence is 14 residues long. Germline values: CDR1 DFQATT, CDR2 SNEGSKA (reference sequence). V gave up 1 base and J gave up 0 bases, with 8 bases separating them. CDR3 protein: CSARVAGSTDTQYF. For the CDR3, the DNA is TGCAGTGCTAGAGTTGCGGGGAGCACAGATACGCAGTATTTT.

CDR3 region: CASSFLRETNEKLFF. The DNA for the CDR3 is TGTGCCAGCAGCTTCCTCAGGGAAACTAATGAAAAACTGTTTTTT. J is TRBJ1-4 and V is TRBV7-9, with D possibly matching TRBD1 (5 bases). The germline CDR1 and CDR2 sequences are SEHNR and FQNEAQ (reference sequence). The CDR3 length is 15 residues. Trimming removed 3 bases from V and 1 base from J, with 9 bases in between.

The rearrangement uses TRBV18 and TRBJ1-3; D gene uncertain. Germline CDR1 KGHSH, CDR2 LQKENI. This CDR3 spans 16 amino acids. The V and J ends lost 3 bases and 0 bases respectively, with 12 bases between them. The CDR3 coding sequence is TGTGCCAGCTCACCTCTCACACAGCGCTCTGGAAACACCATATATTTT. Residues: CASSPLTQRSGNTIYF.

The chain employs TRBV7-3 and TRBJ2-1; D is possibly TRBD2 (7 bases). The CDR3 runs 15 residues. V was shortened by 3 bases and J by 4 bases, with 13 bases between the two germline ends. Germline V gene lookup returns CDR1 SGHTA and CDR2 FQGTGA. The DNA for the CDR3 is TGTGCCAGCAGCTTGGGGGGGCCACGGTACAATGAGCAGTTCTTC. It encodes CASSLGGPRYNEQFF.

The chain combines TRBV5-1 with TRBJ2-2, with D hard to call. Per the germline V gene, CDR1 is SGHRS and CDR2 is YFSETQ. The CDR3 spans 14 residues. V was shortened by 0 bases and J by 1 base, with 4 bases between the two germline ends. CDR3 DNA sequence: TGCGCCAGCAGCTTGGAGTGGAACACCGGGGAGCTGTTTTTT. Residues: CASSLEWNTGELFF.

This chain uses TRBV28 with TRBJ2-7; 9 bases fit TRBD2. Germline CDR1 reads MDHEN; CDR2 reads SYDVKM. The CDR3 is made up of 16 amino acids. Losses at the gene ends were 5 bases for V and 5 bases for J; bases not matched to a gene: 13. The CDR3: CASSTRSSGKAHEQYF. The CDR3 region has the DNA TGTGCCAGCAGTACCCGCTCTAGCGGGAAGGCCCACGAGCAGTACTTC.

The chain combines TRBV20-1 with TRBJ2-7; the match to TRBD1 covers 8 bases. Germline loops: CDR1 DFQATT, CDR2 SNEGSKA (reference sequence). The CDR3 totals 14 residues. The V segment lost 6 bases and the J segment 1 base; nucleotides outside the gene matches: 8. The CDR3, as DNA: TGCAGTGCCCAGAGACAGGGGCTGTCCTACGAGCAGTACTTC. This translates into CSAQRQGLSYEQYF.

This clonotype has a handful of counts. The V gene is TRBV29-1, the J gene TRBJ2-5; TRBD1 might be the D (6 bases). V lost 2 bases and J lost 7, with 20 bases in between. Germline V gene data show CDR1 as SQVTM and CDR2 as ANQGSEA. The CDR3 runs 15 residues. The CDR3: CSVENGTPELGTQYF. The CDR3 nucleotides read TGCAGCGTTGAAAATGGGACACCCGAATTGGGGACCCAGTACTTC.

The chain recombines TRBV6-1 with TRBJ1-1; 8 bases map to TRBD1. The CDR3 has 14 residues. Trimming took 3 bases from V and 4 from J; bases not matched to a gene: 4. Germline-derived CDR1 and CDR2 are MNHNS and SASEGT. The CDR3 DNA reads TGTGCCAGCAGTGAGCCGGACAGGGCCACTGAAGCTTTCTTT. It encodes CASSEPDRATEAFF.

V and J are TRBV5-1 and TRBJ2-3, with 9 bases lining up with TRBD2. The CDR3 extends over 16 amino acids. Germline V gene data show CDR1 as SGHRS and CDR2 as YFSETQ. The ends lost 4 bases at V and 5 bases at J; junction bases unmatched: 11. CDR3 coding DNA: TGCGCCAGCAGCCTTTTAGCGGGAGTAGGGGGAGATACGCAGTATTTT. The encoded protein is CASSLLAGVGGDTQYF.